These T cell receptor beta chains were read from a single sample in a study of T cell repertoires in cytomegalovirus infection. These TCRs are of unknown antigen specificity. TCRdb processed the reads anew with MiXCR; each CDR3 protein has one entry. The data show roughly 87,000 distinct CDR3 sequences, around 28% seen once. The sequencing used CD8+ T cells from cultured PBMCs, collected from culture after CMV antigen stimulation. These receptors all come from a human donor in good health (CMV status not recorded). Some clones in this sample may be carry-over from other donors' samples. The CDR3 runs from the conserved cysteine through the conserved F or W. The order of the fields is V gene, clone size, D gene, J gene, CDR3 DNA, CDR3 protein. D genes are given only for firm matches. Not every row has a clone size; where given, it reads once, few, many or a size class.

TRBV15	few	-	TRBJ1-1	TGTGCCACCAGCAGAGATCTGGGGAACACTGAAGCTTTCTTT	CATSRDLGNTEAFF
TRBV5-4	-	TRBD1	TRBJ1-4	TGTGCCAGCAGCTTTTACAGGGGCCAGCTGTTTTTT	CASSFYRGQLFF
TRBV28	-	TRBD1	TRBJ2-7	TGTGCCAGCAGTTTAGGCGGGACAGGGCCTGAGCAGTACTTC	CASSLGGTGPEQYF
TRBV24-1	few	-	TRBJ1-2	TGTGCCACCAGTGATCCAGGGTTTAACTATGGCTACACCTTC	CATSDPGFNYGYTF
TRBV5-1	-	TRBD1	TRBJ2-1	TGCGCCAGCAGCTTATTTCAGGGGGTATCCGGCTCCTACAATGAGCAGTTCTTC	CASSLFQGVSGSYNEQFF
TRBV5-4	few	-	TRBJ1-5	TGTGCCAGCAGCTTGGGCGTCAATCAGCCCCAGCATTTT	CASSLGVNQPQHF
TRBV11-3	-	-	TRBJ2-5	TGTGCCAGCAGCTCGGGACCCGGGGCCGAAGAGACCCAGTACTTC	CASSSGPGAEETQYF
TRBV7-4	many	-	TRBJ1-5	TGTGCCAGCAGCTGCCTGAGGGACAAAGAACATAGCAATCAGCCCCAGCATTTT	CASSCLRDKEHSNQPQHF
TRBV4-1	-	-	TRBJ2-1	TGCGCCAGCAGCCAAGATTTGGGTTACAATGAGCAGTTCTTC	CASSQDLGYNEQFF
TRBV28	-	-	TRBJ1-5	TGTGCCAGCAGTTTAATTTTAATGGGACGGCAGCCCCAGCATTTT	CASSLILMGRQPQHF
TRBV5-1	few	-	TRBJ1-1	TGCGCCAGCAGCTTTTCTGGGGGGGCGGGGGACACTGAAGCTTTCTTT	CASSFSGGAGDTEAFF
TRBV9	-	-	TRBJ2-3	TGTGCCAGCAGCGACCCCGGTACAGATACGCAGTATTTT	CASSDPGTDTQYF
TRBV6-6	-	-	TRBJ2-1	TGTGCCAGCAGTTACCTGGGTCTTGCACGGGATGAGCAGTTCTTC	CASSYLGLARDEQFF
TRBV5-1	-	-	TRBJ2-7	TGCGCCAGCAGTCTGGCCACGGGACTCTACGAGCAGTACTTC	CASSLATGLYEQYF
TRBV11-1	many	-	TRBJ2-1	TGTGCCAGCAGCTTATCCGGGAATGAGCAGTTCTTC	CASSLSGNEQFF
TRBV19	-	-	TRBJ1-2	TGTGCCAGTAGTAACGGCGGGAACTATGGCTACACCTTC	CASSNGGNYGYTF
TRBV28	few	-	TRBJ1-1	TGTGCCAGCAGTTTTTGGTTGGGGGGGACGAAAGCTTTCTTT	CASSFWLGGTKAFF
TRBV24-1	few	TRBD1	TRBJ2-1	TGTGCCACCAGTGAGGCCGGGACAGAGGATGAGCAGTTCTTC	CATSEAGTEDEQFF
TRBV7-9	-	-	TRBJ2-3	TGTGCCAGCAGCTTAGCCCAGAGCACAGATACGCAGTATTTT	CASSLAQSTDTQYF
TRBV6-5	few	-	TRBJ1-5	TGTGCCAGCAGTTTGTCAGCTTATCAGCCCCAGCATTTT	CASSLSAYQPQHF
TRBV5-6	-	TRBD1	TRBJ2-5	TGTGCCAGCAGCTTCCCCGGGACAGTGTACCAAGAGACCCAGTACTTC	CASSFPGTVYQETQYF
TRBV12-3/TRBV12-4	-	TRBD1	TRBJ1-2	TGTGCCAGCAGAACCGGGACAGGGGGCTTTGGCTACACCTTC	CASRTGTGGFGYTF
TRBV19	-	-	TRBJ1-1	TGTGCCAGTAGTATAGCAGGGTACGGCACTGAAGCTTTCTTT	CASSIAGYGTEAFF
TRBV24-1	-	-	TRBJ1-6	TGTGCCACCAAGCGCCAATCACCCCTCCACTTT	CATKRQSPLHF
TRBV6-5	-	-	TRBJ1-2	TGTGCCAGCAGTTTAACCGGGATTCCCTATGGCTACACCTTC	CASSLTGIPYGYTF
TRBV6-6	-	-	TRBJ2-7	TGTGCCAGCAGTTACTCAGGGACGAAGAACGAGCAGTACTTC	CASSYSGTKNEQYF
TRBV19	-	-	TRBJ2-6	TGTGCCAGTAGTGTGACAGGAGGGGCCAACGTCCTGACTTTC	CASSVTGGANVLTF
TRBV7-9	few	TRBD2	TRBJ2-3	TGTGCCTGCGGGGGGGTCCACACAGATACGCAGTATTTT	CACGGVHTDTQYF
TRBV7-4	few	TRBD1	TRBJ1-2	TGTGCCATCGAAACAGGGGCCACGCCCGTTAACTATGGCTACACCTTC	CAIETGATPVNYGYTF
TRBV10-3	many	TRBD1	TRBJ1-1	TGTGCCATCAGTGAGTCAGGGGGCTCTGAAGCTTTCTTT	CAISESGGSEAFF
TRBV7-8	few	TRBD2	TRBJ2-7	TGTGCCAGCAGCTTAGAACTAGCGGGGACCTCCTACGAGCAGTACTTC	CASSLELAGTSYEQYF
TRBV6-1	once	TRBD2	TRBJ2-1	TGTGCCAGCAGCCTAGCGGGGAACTCCTACAATGAGCAGTTCTTC	CASSLAGNSYNEQFF
TRBV9	few	-	TRBJ1-5	TGTGCCAGCAGCGTGGAGTCGGGGTCGAATCAGCCCCAGCATTTT	CASSVESGSNQPQHF
TRBV28	-	-	TRBJ1-1	TGTGCCAGCAGTCCGACAGTGTTGAACACTGAAGCTTTCTTT	CASSPTVLNTEAFF
TRBV29-1	many	-	TRBJ2-5	TGCAGCGTTGCCCTACTGGACGAGCAAGAGACCCAGTACTTC	CSVALLDEQETQYF
TRBV27	-	-	TRBJ2-5	TGTGCCAGCAGCGGGACACGAGGGCAAGAGACCCAGTACTTC	CASSGTRGQETQYF
TRBV20-1	-	-	TRBJ2-7	TGCAGTGTTAGGGGCGTAAGAACGTACGAGCAGTACTTC	CSVRGVRTYEQYF
TRBV6-2/TRBV6-3	once	-	TRBJ2-1	TGTGCCAGCAAAACAGGGAGCTCCTACAATGAGCAGTTCTTC	CASKTGSSYNEQFF
TRBV4-1	-	-	TRBJ1-1	TGCGCCAGCAGCCAAGGGCAGGGAGCGGGTTACACTGAAGCTTTCTTT	CASSQGQGAGYTEAFF
TRBV12-3/TRBV12-4	-	-	TRBJ1-1	TGTGCCAGACCCCAGGGGAACACTGAAGCTTTCTTT	CARPQGNTEAFF
TRBV12-3/TRBV12-4	few	-	TRBJ2-3	TGTGCCAGCAGCCCTCTCGTCGAGACGCAGTATTTT	CASSPLVETQYF
TRBV5-5	few	-	TRBJ1-1	TGTGCCAGCAGCTTGGGCCGGACTAACACTGAAGCTTTCTTT	CASSLGRTNTEAFF
TRBV7-6	-	-	TRBJ1-4	TGTGCCAGCGTCGGACTAAGGGAAAAACTGTTTTTT	CASVGLREKLFF
TRBV7-9	many	-	TRBJ2-5	TGTGCCAGCAGCTTCGGAGGCACAGAGACCCAGTACTTC	CASSFGGTETQYF
TRBV28	-	-	TRBJ2-5	TGTGCCAGCAGTTTAATGTGGTACCAAGAGACCCAGTACTTC	CASSLMWYQETQYF
TRBV2	once	TRBD1	TRBJ2-5	TGTGCCAGCAGTGCGGGACAGGGCGCTGAGACCCAGTACTTC	CASSAGQGAETQYF
TRBV28	many	-	TRBJ1-4	TGTGCCGCGGGGGGCCCCCTGTCGGGAGCAACTAATGAAAAACTGTTTTTT	CAAGGPLSGATNEKLFF
TRBV6-1	-	-	TRBJ2-3	TGTGCCAGCAGTGAAGGTCTGGGAGGAATATTAGCCACAGATACGCAGTATTTT	CASSEGLGGILATDTQYF
TRBV7-3	-	TRBD1	TRBJ2-7	TGTGCCAGCAGCTCGGGACAGAACTACGAGCAGTACTTC	CASSSGQNYEQYF
TRBV29-1	many	TRBD1	TRBJ1-1	TGCAGCGTTGTGACAGGGTTCCCCCTACCTGAAGCTTTCTTT	CSVVTGFPLPEAFF
TRBV12-3/TRBV12-4	few	TRBD1	TRBJ1-2	TGTGCCAGCAGTGAACAGGGGAACTATGGCTACACCTTC	CASSEQGNYGYTF
TRBV9	-	-	TRBJ2-1	TGTGCCAGCAGCGTAGATTGGGGCTCCTACAATGAGCAGTTCTTC	CASSVDWGSYNEQFF
TRBV7-2	many	-	TRBJ2-5	TGTGCCAGCAGCTTAGGTGTAGGGGGGTGGGAGACCCAGTACTTC	CASSLGVGGWETQYF
TRBV27	-	TRBD1	TRBJ1-2	TGTGCCAGCAGTAGTGGGACAGGGGCTTTTGGCTACACCTTC	CASSSGTGAFGYTF
TRBV4-1	few	-	TRBJ2-2	TGCGCCAGCAGCCTCGACAGTCACACCGGGGAGCTGTTTTTT	CASSLDSHTGELFF
TRBV7-6	few	-	TRBJ2-3	TGTGCCAGCAGCTTAGGTGGGAGGCCGCAGTATTTT	CASSLGGRPQYF